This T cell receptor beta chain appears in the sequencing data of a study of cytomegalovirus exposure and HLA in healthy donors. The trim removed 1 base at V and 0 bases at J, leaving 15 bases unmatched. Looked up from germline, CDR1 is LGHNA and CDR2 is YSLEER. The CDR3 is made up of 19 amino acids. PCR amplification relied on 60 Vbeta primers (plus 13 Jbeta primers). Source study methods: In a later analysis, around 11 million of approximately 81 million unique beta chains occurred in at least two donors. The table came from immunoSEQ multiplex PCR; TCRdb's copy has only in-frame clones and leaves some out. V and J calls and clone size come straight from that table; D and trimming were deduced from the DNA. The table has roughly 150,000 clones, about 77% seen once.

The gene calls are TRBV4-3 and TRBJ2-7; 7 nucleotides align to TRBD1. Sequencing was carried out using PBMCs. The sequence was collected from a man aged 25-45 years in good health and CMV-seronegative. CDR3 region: CASSQADRASSRGSYEQYF. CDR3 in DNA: TGCGCCAGCAGCCAAGCAGACAGGGCTTCATCCCGAGGCTCCTACGAGCAGTACTTC.